The source of this TCR beta chain is a study of human T cells and chemical hapten exposure. Study in general: Readings were taken at 6 days from patch tests that had applied 0.01% DPC to the upper back. Small pooled library volume differences chiefly drove per-sample TCR yield variation. The study, taken as a whole, reports: Relative to controls, expanded TCRs formed significantly more large CDR3 similarity clusters.

This clonotype was counted a few times. What it recognizes is unknown. A single record per CDR3 protein comes from TCRdb applying MiXCR to the RACE reads. The table includes tens of thousands of distinct CDR3 sequences, about a tenth detected once. In germline, CDR1 is SGHTA, CDR2 FQGTGA. The CDR3 totals 16 residues. V lost 5 bases, J lost 1 base, and 14 bases lay in between. The time point here: pre-sensitization, week 0. Treatment: therapeutic diphenylcyclopropenone sensitization with weekly scalp DPC. This rearrangement joins TRBV7-3 to TRBJ2-2, with D tentatively TRBD2 (5 bases). The source of this sequence is a woman between 45 and 65 years old with alopecia areata. Some clones in this sample may be carry-over from other donors' samples. Material: whole blood, obtained in connection with sensitization to the hapten diphenylcyclopropenone (DPC). The DNA of the CDR3 is TGTGCCAGCAGCCCGACGGGGTCTAGGAACACCGGGGAGCTGTTTTTT. Translating it yields CASSPTGSRNTGELFF.